Listed here is a single T cell receptor (beta chain). Its target is not known. The entry originates in a study of T-cell memory formation after mild COVID-19. This CDR3 is built from 13 residues. Trimming took 5 bases from V and 4 from J, leaving 11 bases between them. TCRdb itself ran the 5' RACE reads through MiXCR, one entry per CDR3 protein. The sample has around 210,000 distinct CDR3 sequences, over 9% seen once. General study findings and limits: The authors did not confirm SARS-CoV-2 specificity of second-wave clones peaking day 37. The CD4+ clones that contracted clustered mainly within CM and EM, and the CD8+ clones concentrated in EMRA. The appearance of some responding clones in pre-infection memory suggested that cross-reactive memory joined. Contracting clones from day 15 to 85 showed balanced CD4/CD8; later expanders favored CD4+.

The clonotype originates from a man between 18 and 29 years old who had mild COVID-19 (a few samples of this study predate the infection). Cell type and time point are not known. The rearrangement links TRBV12-3 or TRBV12-4 to TRBJ1-2; D is uncertain. Sequencing was done on a sample of PBMCs or a T cell subset sorted from them (not recorded which). CDR3 nucleotides: TGTGCCAGCAGTCCCTTGAGCCCCTATGGCTACACCTTC. Protein: CASSPLSPYGYTF.